This T cell receptor (beta chain) was found in a study of T-cell memory formation after mild COVID-19. MiXCR, applied by TCRdb to the 5' RACE reads, yields one record per CDR3 protein. The sample has a few hundred thousand distinct CDR3 sequences, 16% seen once. CDR3 size: 14 residues. CDR1 is SGHRS, CDR2 YFSETQ, per germline. Trimming cost V 0 bases and J 5 bases, with 9 bases left between them. The clonotype was recovered from a young man who had mild COVID-19 (a few samples of this study predate the infection). Cell type and time point are not known. Sequencing was carried out using PBMCs or a T cell subset sorted from them (not recorded which). This chain links TRBV5-1 with TRBJ2-1; the D is unclear. The CDR3: CASSLEGPHNEQFF. The CDR3 nucleotides are TGCGCCAGCAGCTTGGAGGGCCCCCACAATGAGCAGTTCTTC.